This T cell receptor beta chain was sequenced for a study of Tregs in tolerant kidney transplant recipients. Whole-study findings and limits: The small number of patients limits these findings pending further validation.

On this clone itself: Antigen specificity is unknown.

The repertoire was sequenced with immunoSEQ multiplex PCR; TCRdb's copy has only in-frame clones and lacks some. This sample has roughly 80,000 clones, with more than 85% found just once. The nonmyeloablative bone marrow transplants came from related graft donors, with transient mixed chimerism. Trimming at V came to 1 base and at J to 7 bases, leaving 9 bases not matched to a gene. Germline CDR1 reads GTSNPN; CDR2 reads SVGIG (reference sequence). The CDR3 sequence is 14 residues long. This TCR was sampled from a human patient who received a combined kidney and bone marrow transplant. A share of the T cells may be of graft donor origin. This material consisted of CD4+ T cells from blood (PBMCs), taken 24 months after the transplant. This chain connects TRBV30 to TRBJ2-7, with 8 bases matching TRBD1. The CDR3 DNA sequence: TGTGCCTGGAGTGGAGGCCAGGGGGCGCAGGAGCAGTACTTC. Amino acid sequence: CAWSGGQGAQEQYF.